Listed here are 30 T cell receptor beta chains from one sample, sequenced in a study of spatial heterogeneity in lung cancer. MiXCR was run by TCRdb on the 5' RACE reads, yielding one entry per CDR3 protein. The sample has around 100,000 distinct CDR3 sequences, 10% to 12% seen once; the top ten hold approximately 24%. The time point was: blood at routine non-recurrence follow-up after resection. The source material was PBMCs, sampled at follow-up. Every receptor here comes from a female donor with early-stage non-small cell lung cancer.

This clonotype was seen a handful of times. In DNA, the CDR3 is TGTGCCAGCAGCTTCGGGCAGGGCTGGAGCACTGAAGCTTTCTTT. Protein sequence: CASSFGQGWSTEAFF. The gene calls are TRBV11-2 and TRBJ1-1; perhaps TRBD1 as D (5 bases). V was pared by 3 bases and J by 4 bases, with 15 bases between. Germline CDR1 is SGHAT and CDR2 is FQNNGV. The CDR3 loop spans 15 amino acids.

The chain combines TRBV29-1 with TRBJ2-1; 12 nucleotides match TRBD1. The CDR3 sequence is 15 residues long. V trimming: 7 bases; J trimming: 6 bases; junction bases outside the gene matches: 10. Germline V gene sequence: CDR1 SQVTM, CDR2 ANQGSEA. The CDR3, as DNA: TGCAGCGCTCAGCGCGGGACAGGGGGCCTCAATGAGCAGTTCTTC. It yields the protein CSAQRGTGGLNEQFF.

There are many counts of this clonotype. This chain connects TRBV9 to TRBJ2-3; D uncertain. CDR3 length: 13 amino acids. CDR1 is SGDLS, CDR2 YYNGEE, per germline. V dropped 2 bases and J dropped 4 bases, with 8 bases sitting between them. CDR3 loop: CASSVSPADTQYF. For the CDR3, the DNA is TGTGCCAGCAGCGTGAGCCCAGCAGATACGCAGTATTTT.

This clonotype was recorded many times. The J gene is TRBJ2-1, the V gene TRBV28; D is perhaps TRBD2 (7 bases). The CDR3 runs to 15 residues. Germline V gene data show CDR1 as MDHEN and CDR2 as SYDVKM. V lost 3 bases and J lost 8, with 17 bases in between. The CDR3 is CASSLGGATLHEQFF. CDR3 in DNA: TGTGCCAGCAGTTTGGGGGGGGCGACTCTGCATGAGCAGTTCTTC.

The genes are TRBV3-1 and TRBJ2-7; possible D gene TRBD1, 6 bases. CDR3 length equals 14 residues. CDR1 LGHDT and CDR2 YNNKEL come from the germline V gene (reference sequence). Trimming removed 4 bases at V and 5 bases at J, with 15 bases between. This chain's CDR3 is CASSRGQGHNEQYV. In DNA form, the CDR3 reads TGTGCCAGCAGCCGTGGGCAGGGACACAACGAGCAGTACGTC.

The chain employs TRBV12-3 or TRBV12-4 and TRBJ1-1; 12 bases map to TRBD1. After removal of 7 bases from V and 10 bases from J, the junction contained 13 bases not matched to a gene. The CDR3 loop spans 15 amino acids. CDR3: CASKGTGGQGARAFF. The CDR3 DNA reads as TGTGCCAGCAAGGGAACCGGGGGACAGGGGGCGCGAGCTTTCTTT.

The sample holds many counts of this clonotype. The chain joins TRBV4-3 to TRBJ2-1, with D possibly being TRBD2 (6 bases). Germline CDR1 and CDR2: LGHNA and YSLEER. V gave up 5 bases and J gave up 2 bases, with 13 bases separating them. The CDR3 totals 15 residues. The CDR3 nucleotides are TGCGCCAGCAGCACCGTCGAGCGGGCCTACAATGAGCAGTTCTTC. Protein product: CASSTVERAYNEQFF.

This clonotype was found a few times. The chain has TRBV2 and TRBJ1-4, with D tentatively TRBD1 (5 bases). The CDR3 extends over 14 amino acids. The V end was cut by 2 bases, the J end by 3 bases, with 7 bases between. Germline CDR1 SNHLY, CDR2 FYNNEI. The CDR3 nucleotides are TGTGCCAGCAGTGAATGGGGGGCTAATGAAAAACTGTTTTTT. Translating gives CASSEWGANEKLFF.

The table lists this clonotype with a few counts. CDR3 residues: CASSLIPTRYNEQFF. The DNA for the CDR3 is TGCGCCAGCAGCTTGATCCCAACTCGATACAATGAGCAGTTCTTC. This chain uses TRBV5-1 with TRBJ2-1; D unclear. From germline, CDR1 is SGHRS and CDR2 YFSETQ. The CDR3 sequence is 15 residues long. Trimming stripped 1 base from V and 4 bases from J, with 12 bases between.

The chain is built from TRBV12-3 or TRBV12-4 and TRBJ2-5; D perhaps matches TRBD2 (6 bases). The CDR3 is made up of 14 amino acids. Trimming took off 4 bases at V and 5 bases at J, with 14 bases between the two ends. This CDR3 is CASSWMAGSETQYF. For the CDR3, the DNA is TGTGCCAGCAGTTGGATGGCCGGGAGTGAGACCCAGTACTTC.

This clonotype has more than one count but fewer than ten. The rearrangement uses TRBV4-2 and TRBJ2-5; a possible D gene is TRBD1 (6 bases). In germline, CDR1 is LGHNA, CDR2 YNFKEQ. V was trimmed by 6 bases and J by 4 bases, leaving 15 bases between them. There are 14 residues in the CDR3. The CDR3 loop is CASSRNRARETQYF. In DNA, the CDR3 is TGTGCCAGCAGTCGGAACAGGGCCAGAGAGACCCAGTACTTC.

In this sample, this clonotype turned up many times. The CDR3 protein is CASSGDRGRNQPQHF. The CDR3 DNA follows: TGTGCCAGCAGTGGGGACAGGGGGCGCAATCAGCCCCAGCATTTT. The V call is TRBV2, the J call TRBJ1-5; TRBD1 matches at 12 bases. The germline V gene encodes CDR1 SNHLY and CDR2 FYNNEI. With 4 bases clipped from V and 2 bases from J, the junction kept 0 bases outside the gene matches. The CDR3 contains 15 residues.

In this sample, this clonotype turned up many times. The chain couples TRBV6-2 or TRBV6-3 to TRBJ2-1; D is possibly TRBD1 or TRBD2 (6 bases each). From germline, CDR1 is MNHEY and CDR2 SVGEGT. The CDR3 covers 16 residues. Trimming cost V 7 bases and J 0 bases, with 16 bases left between them. This chain's CDR3 is CASTQGGLFSYNEQFF. The CDR3 DNA is TGTGCCAGCACCCAAGGGGGGTTGTTCTCCTACAATGAGCAGTTCTTC.

This clonotype was observed a few times. The chain uses TRBV14 and TRBJ2-4; possibly TRBD1 for D (6 bases). Germline V CDR1 and CDR2: SGHDN, FVKESK. The CDR3 is 16 amino acids. Deletions cut 0 bases from V and 0 bases from J, with 9 bases between. CDR3 region: CASSQEQGLAKNIQYF. The CDR3 DNA follows: TGTGCCAGCAGCCAAGAACAGGGCCTAGCCAAAAACATTCAGTACTTC.

This clonotype was observed many times. This rearrangement joins TRBV3-1 to TRBJ2-7; D perhaps matches TRBD1 (5 bases). CDR1 LGHDT and CDR2 YNNKEL come from the germline V gene (reference sequence). Deletions cut 6 bases from V and 6 bases from J, with 15 bases between. This CDR3 is built from 13 residues. The DNA for the CDR3 is TGTGCCAGCAGTCGACCAGGGTTTAGCGAGCAGTACTTC. Translation gives CASSRPGFSEQYF.

V is TRBV11-2 and J is TRBJ2-2, with D unresolved. V lost 2 bases, J lost 6 bases, and 10 bases lay in between. Germline CDR1 SGHAT, CDR2 FQNNGV. The CDR3 spans 14 residues. The CDR3 sequence: CASSLSLLSGELFF. CDR3 nucleotide sequence: TGTGCCAGCAGCTTAAGTCTCCTCTCCGGGGAGCTGTTTTTT.

This clonotype has at least ten counts. CDR3 nucleotides: TGTGCCAGCAGTTTACTCGGACGGACATATAGCAATCAGCCCCAGCATTTT. Protein sequence: CASSLLGRTYSNQPQHF. J is TRBJ1-5 and V is TRBV28, with D possibly matching TRBD1 (5 bases). This CDR3 is built from 17 residues. Germline V CDR1 and CDR2: MDHEN, SYDVKM. V lost 2 bases and J 0 bases, leaving 14 bases between the germline ends.

This clonotype has more than one count but fewer than ten. J is TRBJ2-4 and V is TRBV6-6; the D gene is possibly TRBD2 (5 bases). V was clipped by 2 bases and J by 0 bases, with 11 bases between them. Germline values: CDR1 MNHNY, CDR2 SVGAGI (reference sequence). The CDR3 contains 16 residues. The CDR3 loop is CASSYIPGIAKNIQYF. The CDR3 bases are TGTGCCAGCAGTTACATCCCCGGGATAGCCAAAAACATTCAGTACTTC.

The J gene is TRBJ1-1, the V gene TRBV7-9; 8 nucleotides match TRBD1. Germline trimming cut 3 bases from V and 4 bases from J; bases unmatched to any gene: 7. Germline values: CDR1 SEHNR, CDR2 FQNEAQ (reference sequence). CDR3 length: 15 amino acids. CDR3 sequence (DNA): TGTGCCAGCAGCTTCAACCAGGGGGCAGTCACTGAAGCTTTCTTT. It codes for CASSFNQGAVTEAFF.

This clonotype was picked up many times. V gene TRBV6-1 combines with J gene TRBJ1-2, with a weak D call TRBD1 (6 bases). The CDR3 extends over 15 amino acids. The germline V gene has CDR1 MNHNS and CDR2 SASEGT. V dropped 0 bases and J dropped 3 bases, with 11 bases sitting between them. The CDR3 sequence: CASSEAPGAHYGYTF. The CDR3 region has the DNA TGTGCCAGCAGTGAAGCGCCAGGGGCTCACTATGGCTACACCTTC.

This clonotype is deemed medium-sized. The rearrangement links TRBV27 to TRBJ2-3; D unclear. This CDR3 is 11 amino acids long. The germline V gene encodes CDR1 MNHEY and CDR2 SMNVEV (reference sequence). V was cut by 5 bases and J by 4 bases, with 4 bases left in between. The CDR3 bases are TGTGCCAGCAGTGCTTCAGATACGCAGTATTTT. Its protein is CASSASDTQYF.

This clonotype was counted between two and nine times. J is TRBJ1-5 and V is TRBV27; D is uncertain. CDR3 length: 15 residues. Trimming stripped 4 bases from V and 6 bases from J, with 16 bases between. Germline V CDR1 and CDR2: MNHEY, SMNVEV (reference sequence). For the CDR3, the DNA is TGTGCCAGCAGTTCCGTACAGCCTTGGGCTCAGCCCCAGCATTTT. Protein: CASSSVQPWAQPQHF.

This clonotype turned up a few times. V is TRBV28 and J is TRBJ2-7; TRBD1 agrees at 10 bases. Trimming removed 3 bases from V and 6 bases from J; junction bases left unmatched: 11. Germline assignment: CDR1 MDHEN and CDR2 SYDVKM. The CDR3 has 16 amino acids. The CDR3 is CASSFPGTGVESEQYF. The CDR3 bases are TGTGCCAGCAGTTTCCCCGGGACAGGGGTGGAGTCCGAGCAGTACTTC.

This clonotype has a handful of counts. The V and J genes are TRBV7-6 and TRBJ2-2; 12 bases match TRBD2. The CDR3 loop spans 18 amino acids. Trimming at V came to 4 bases and at J to 0 bases, leaving 6 bases not matched to a gene. Germline V gene sequence: CDR1 SGHVS, CDR2 FNYEAQ. The CDR3 nucleotides read TGTGCCAGCAGCTGGCGACTAGCGGGAGTGACGAACACCGGGGAGCTGTTTTTT. It translates to CASSWRLAGVTNTGELFF.

This clonotype was detected ten times or more. The chain recombines TRBV28 with TRBJ1-2, with 9 bases that match TRBD1. J was trimmed by 4 bases and V by 10 bases; bases with no gene match: 4. The CDR3 runs to 12 residues. Per the germline V gene, CDR1 is MDHEN and CDR2 is SYDVKM. CDR3 nucleotide sequence: TGTGCCACGGGGACAGGGATCTATGGCTACACCTTC. As protein: CATGTGIYGYTF.

J is TRBJ2-7 and V is TRBV27; weak D call: TRBD1 (6 bases). The ends were cut back, 4 bases at V and 5 bases at J, with 9 bases in the middle. This CDR3 spans 12 amino acids. Looked up from germline, CDR1 is MNHEY and CDR2 is SMNVEV (reference sequence). CDR3 in amino acids: CASSSDSHEQYF. The CDR3 region has the DNA TGTGCCAGCAGTTCGGACAGCCACGAGCAGTACTTC.

The V and J genes are TRBV7-7 and TRBJ2-1; the D gene is possibly TRBD1 (6 bases). Germline V lookup: CDR1 SSHAT, CDR2 FNYEAQ (reference sequence). The CDR3 consists of 13 residues. The V gene lost 5 bases and the J gene lost 5 bases, with 10 bases spanning the gap. The CDR3 is CASSTDRNNEQFF. The DNA for the CDR3 is TGTGCCAGCAGCACGGACAGAAACAATGAGCAGTTCTTC.

The sample holds a few counts of this clonotype. V is TRBV20-1 and J is TRBJ1-1; tentatively, D is TRBD1 (5 bases). This CDR3 is 10 amino acids long. Germline V gives CDR1 DFQATT, CDR2 SNEGSKA (reference sequence). Trimming cost V 5 bases and J 7 bases, with 8 bases left between them. As DNA, the CDR3 is TGCAGTGCTGGGACGATTGAAGCTTTCTTT. Encoded protein: CSAGTIEAFF.

This clonotype showed up just a few times. V gene TRBV28 combines with J gene TRBJ2-7, with D possibly being TRBD1 (5 bases). The V gene's germline CDR1 is MDHEN and CDR2 SYDVKM. Trimming took off 2 bases at V and 2 bases at J, with 10 bases between the two ends. This CDR3 has 14 residues. The CDR3 reads CASSLPTATYEQYF. The CDR3 bases are TGTGCCAGCAGTTTACCGACAGCCACCTACGAGCAGTACTTC.

The V and J genes are TRBV27 and TRBJ2-1, with D perhaps TRBD2 (5 bases). The CDR3 runs 14 residues. Germline V gives CDR1 MNHEY, CDR2 SMNVEV (reference sequence). Trimming removed 11 bases at V and 9 bases at J, with 23 bases between. CDR3 coding DNA: TGTGCCGGCCAAGCGGCCCCGGAGTACGGTGAGCAGTTCTTC. As protein: CAGQAAPEYGEQFF.